This is a list of T cell receptor beta chains from one sample in a study of early stage breast cancer tumors. Clones were read by immunoSEQ multiplex PCR, and TCRdb kept only the in-frame ones, dropping some. The repertoire consists of some 7,800 clones, with roughly 80% occurring once and the leading ten covering around 8.8%. Sequences were obtained from normal breast tissue next to the tumor. The receptors come from a person between 60 and 70 years old with breast cancer. CDR3s include the opening cysteine and the closing phenylalanine or tryptophan. A D gene is named only where the DNA matches it firmly. Rows give clone size only sometimes, using once, few, many, or a class for an expanded clone.

clone_size	j_call	v_call	d_call	cdr3_aa	cdr3_nt
.	TRBJ1-2	TRBV7-9	.	CASSPDMSGYTF	TGTGCCAGCAGCCCGGACATGTCTGGCTACACCTTC
.	TRBJ1-2	TRBV28	.	CASSLSAYGYTF	TGTGCCAGCAGTTTAAGTGCCTATGGCTACACCTTC
.	TRBJ2-4	TRBV5-1	.	CASSLYMGVGTKNIQYF	TGCGCCAGCAGCTTGTATATGGGAGTCGGGACCAAAAACATTCAGTACTTC
.	TRBJ2-3	TRBV18	TRBD1	CASSLLGDSPRSTDTQYF	TGTGCCAGCTCCCTCCTGGGGGACAGTCCGAGGAGCACAGATACGCAGTATTTT
.	TRBJ2-5	TRBV28	TRBD2	CASRGVAGGQETQYF	TGTGCCAGCAGAGGGGTAGCGGGAGGCCAAGAGACCCAGTACTTC
.	TRBJ2-1	TRBV19	.	CASKGPLFGQFF	TGTGCCAGTAAGGGTCCTTTATTTGGGCAGTTCTTC
.	TRBJ1-1	TRBV5-4	.	CASSFGRGPNTEAFF	TGTGCCAGCAGCTTCGGGCGGGGACCAAACACTGAAGCTTTCTTT
.	TRBJ2-7	TRBV27	.	CASSLSGSYEQYF	TGTGCCAGCAGTTTATCAGGATCCTACGAGCAGTACTTC
.	TRBJ1-5	TRBV19	TRBD1	CASSILGQGKVQPQHF	TGTGCCAGTAGTATTTTAGGACAGGGGAAGGTTCAGCCCCAGCATTTT
once	TRBJ1-2	TRBV5-1	.	CASSANPANYGYTF	TGCGCCAGCAGCGCCAACCCTGCTAACTATGGCTACACCTTC
.	TRBJ1-5	TRBV9	.	CASSPGTTKDQPQHF	TGTGCCAGCAGCCCCGGGACCACAAAAGATCAGCCCCAGCATTTT
.	TRBJ2-3	TRBV19	.	CASSIQGGKDTQYF	TGTGCCAGTAGTATACAGGGGGGGAAAGATACGCAGTATTTT
.	TRBJ2-7	TRBV19	.	CASSKARGGYEQYF	TGTGCCAGTAGTAAGGCCAGGGGCGGCTACGAGCAGTACTTC
.	TRBJ1-3	TRBV5-1	TRBD1	CASRQGSSGNTIYF	TGCGCCAGCAGACAGGGGAGCTCTGGAAACACCATATATTTT
.	TRBJ1-6	TRBV18	.	CASSPRGKADSPLHF	TGTGCCAGCTCACCACGGGGAAAGGCGGACTCACCCCTCCACTTT
few	TRBJ1-2	TRBV5-1	TRBD1	CASSLGGGGVYGYTF	TGCGCCAGCAGCTTGGGCGGAGGGGGCGTCTATGGCTACACCTTC
few	TRBJ2-7	TRBV11-2	TRBD2	CASSLAGGGYEQYF	TGTGCCAGCAGCTTAGCGGGGGGAGGATACGAGCAGTACTTC
.	TRBJ1-1	TRBV2	TRBD1	CASSGDRGTEAFF	TGTGCCAGCAGTGGGGACAGGGGAACTGAAGCTTTCTTT
.	TRBJ1-2	TRBV10-3	TRBD1	CAIRPGQATDGYTF	TGTGCCATCAGGCCGGGACAGGCGACCGATGGCTACACCTTC
.	TRBJ1-3	TRBV28	.	CASSFVGWGNTIYF	TGTGCCAGCAGTTTTGTGGGTTGGGGAAACACCATATATTTT
.	TRBJ2-6	TRBV7-8	.	CASSFRVPPGANVLTF	TGTGCCAGCAGCTTTAGAGTCCCTCCTGGGGCCAACGTCCTGACTTTC
few	TRBJ2-7	TRBV10-1	.	CASSESRCYYEQYF	TGCGCCAGCAGTGAGTCTAGGTGTTACTACGAGCAGTACTTC
.	TRBJ1-5	TRBV16	.	CASSQGYGQPQHF	TGTGCCAGCAGCCAGGGGTACGGTCAGCCCCAGCATTTT
.	TRBJ2-5	TRBV7-2	.	CASSSTGTFETQYF	TGTGCCAGCAGCTCTACCGGGACATTCGAGACCCAGTACTTC
.	TRBJ2-3	TRBV6-7	.	CASSPRTVTDTQYF	TGTGCCAGCAGTCCTCGGACAGTCACAGATACGCAGTATTTT
.	TRBJ1-6	TRBV5-4	.	CASTTYADSPLHF	TGTGCCAGCACTACGTACGCGGACTCACCCCTCCACTTT
.	TRBJ1-5	TRBV5-6	TRBD1	CASSLFDRAHQPQHF	TGTGCCAGCAGCTTATTCGACAGGGCGCATCAGCCCCAGCATTTT
.	TRBJ1-1	TRBV6-6	TRBD1	CASSTTGAAGTEAFF	TGTGCCAGCAGTACTACAGGGGCGGCGGGAACTGAAGCTTTCTTT
.	TRBJ1-1	TRBV7-9	TRBD1	CASSRSRTGITEAFF	TGTGCCAGCAGCCGTTCGAGGACAGGGATTACTGAAGCTTTCTTT
.	TRBJ2-5	TRBV6-1	TRBD2	CASSGLAGGGETQYF	TGTGCCAGCAGTGGGCTAGCGGGAGGGGGAGAGACCCAGTACTTC
few	TRBJ1-6	TRBV6-5	.	CASSYSDRIRNSPLHF	TGTGCCAGCAGTTACTCGGACAGAATAAGGAATTCACCCCTCCACTTT
.	TRBJ2-1	TRBV6-1	.	CAVFSLNNEQFF	TGTGCCGTCTTTTCGCTTAACAATGAGCAGTTCTTC
.	TRBJ2-5	TRBV25-1	TRBD2	CASSVGLAGFQETQYF	TGTGCCAGCAGTGTGGGACTAGCGGGCTTCCAAGAGACCCAGTACTTC
.	TRBJ2-3	TRBV6-6	TRBD2	CASSYSGRVPDTQYF	TGTGCCAGCAGTTACAGCGGGAGGGTCCCAGATACGCAGTATTTT
.	TRBJ2-7	TRBV20-1	.	CSVRSTEQYF	TGCAGTGTTAGGTCTACCGAGCAGTACTTC
.	TRBJ2-5	TRBV6-5	TRBD2	CASSQRGSPQYF	TGTGCCAGCAGTCAGCGGGGCTCGCCCCAGTACTTC
.	TRBJ1-5	TRBV6-5	.	CASSYSKDQPQHF	TGTGCCAGCAGTTACTCGAAGGATCAGCCCCAGCATTTT
.	TRBJ1-2	TRBV2	TRBD1	CASRYRGENYGYTF	TGTGCCAGCAGATACAGGGGTGAAAACTATGGCTACACCTTC
.	TRBJ2-7	TRBV7-9	TRBD1	CASSFPGQGGYEQYF	TGTGCCAGCAGCTTCCCGGGACAGGGGGGCTACGAGCAGTACTTC
.	TRBJ1-1	TRBV11-2	TRBD1	CASSWGQVTEAFF	TGTGCCAGCAGCTGGGGACAGGTCACTGAAGCTTTCTTT
once	TRBJ2-2	TRBV9	TRBD2	CASSVGTSGNTGELFF	TGTGCCAGCAGCGTAGGGACTAGCGGGAATACCGGGGAGCTGTTTTTT
.	TRBJ1-1	TRBV19	.	CASSIVTQTLPEAFF	TGTGCCAGTAGTATAGTAACCCAAACGTTACCTGAAGCTTTCTTT
few	TRBJ2-7	TRBV11-2	.	CASSPPNTYEQYF	TGTGCCAGCAGCCCACCGAACACCTACGAGCAGTACTTC
.	TRBJ1-1	TRBV19	TRBD1	CASLGNNRGFVSEAFF	TGTGCCAGCCTTGGAAACAACAGGGGGTTCGTAAGTGAAGCTTTCTTT
once	TRBJ1-3	TRBV28	TRBD1	CASSLPGRGLYTIYF	TGTGCCAGCAGTTTACCCGGCAGGGGGCTATACACCATATATTTT
.	TRBJ2-3	TRBV10-3	TRBD2	CATSGTSGTDTQYF	TGTGCCACGTCCGGGACTAGCGGCACAGATACGCAGTATTTT
few	TRBJ1-6	TRBV6-1	.	CASSDRDNSPLHF	TGTGCCAGCAGTGACAGGGATAATTCACCCCTCCACTTT
.	TRBJ1-1	TRBV18	TRBD1	CASSSTGGAWTEAFF	TGTGCCAGCTCTTCGACAGGGGGCGCATGGACTGAAGCTTTCTTT
few	TRBJ2-2	TRBV15	.	CATSRDRETGELFF	TGTGCCACCAGCAGAGATCGGGAAACCGGGGAGCTGTTTTTT
.	TRBJ2-2	TRBV10-3	TRBD2	CAISWTSGGHAAGELFF	TGTGCCATCAGCTGGACTAGCGGGGGTCATGCCGCCGGGGAGCTGTTTTTT
.	TRBJ2-7	TRBV18	.	CASSLPPEQDYEQYF	TGTGCCAGCTCACTCCCACCAGAGCAGGACTACGAGCAGTACTTC